This passage covers 3 T cell receptor beta chains from one sample sequenced in a study of blood T cell repertoires in COVID-19. Here immunoSEQ multiplex PCR was the method, and the copy in TCRdb shows in-frame clones only, minus some. The profile shows about 280,000 clones, 65% to 90% of them singletons. The sequenced sample consisted of peripheral blood. Source of these receptors: a human donor in a cohort sampled during active COVID-19.

The V gene is TRBV5-4, the J gene TRBJ2-3; D is perhaps TRBD2 (7 bases). CDR3 size: 17 residues. Germline CDR1 reads SGHNT; CDR2 reads YYREEE (reference sequence). V lost 0 bases and J 5 bases, leaving 19 bases between the germline ends. The CDR3 protein is CASSLEGVGRARDTQYF. For the CDR3, the DNA is TGTGCCAGCAGCTTGGAGGGGGTTGGGAGGGCTAGAGATACGCAGTATTTT.

This clone was counted a few times. This sequence joins TRBV15 and TRBJ2-3, with D unclear. CDR1 and CDR2 (germline): LNHNV, YYDKDF (reference sequence). There are 13 residues in the CDR3. Deletions cut 1 base from V and 3 bases from J, with 5 bases between. In nucleotides, the CDR3 is TGTGCCACCAGCAGAGCCAGAACAGATACGCAGTATTTT. This sequence encodes CATSRARTDTQYF.

V and J are TRBV7-6 and TRBJ2-7, with D possibly matching TRBD1 (5 bases). The V and J ends lost 1 base and 0 bases respectively, with 10 bases between them. The V gene's germline CDR1 is SGHVS and CDR2 FNYEAQ. This CDR3 has 15 residues. CDR3 residues: CASSLGGDFSYEQYF. For the CDR3, the DNA is TGTGCCAGCAGCTTAGGGGGCGACTTCTCCTACGAGCAGTACTTC. Full variable domain (remainder filled in from reference TRBV7-6 and TRBJ2-7): GAGVSQSPRYKVTKRGQDVALRCDPISGHVSLYWYRQALGQGPEFLTYFNYEAQQDKSGLPNDRFSAERPEGSISTLTIQRTEQRDSAMYRCASSLGGDFSYEQYFGPGTRLTVT.